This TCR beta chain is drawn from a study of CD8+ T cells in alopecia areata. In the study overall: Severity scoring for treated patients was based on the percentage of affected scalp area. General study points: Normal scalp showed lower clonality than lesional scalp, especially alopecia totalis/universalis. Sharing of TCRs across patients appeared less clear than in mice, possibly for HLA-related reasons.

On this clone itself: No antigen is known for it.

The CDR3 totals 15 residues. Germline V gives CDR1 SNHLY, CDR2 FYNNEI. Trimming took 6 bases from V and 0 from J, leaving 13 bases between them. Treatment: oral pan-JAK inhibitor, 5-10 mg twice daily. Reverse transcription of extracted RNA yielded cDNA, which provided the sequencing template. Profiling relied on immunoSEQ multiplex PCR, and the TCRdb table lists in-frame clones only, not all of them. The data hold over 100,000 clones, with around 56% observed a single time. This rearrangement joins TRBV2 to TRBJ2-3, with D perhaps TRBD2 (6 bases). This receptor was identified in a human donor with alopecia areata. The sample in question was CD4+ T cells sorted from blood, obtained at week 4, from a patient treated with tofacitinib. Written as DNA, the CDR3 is TGTGCCAGCAGGCTCCGGGACTTCAGCACAGATACGCAGTATTTT. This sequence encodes CASRLRDFSTDTQYF.